These T cell receptor beta chains were read from a single sample in a study of T-cell memory formation after mild COVID-19. TCRdb re-analysed the 5' RACE reads in MiXCR, keeping a single row per CDR3 protein. The sample holds about 210,000 distinct CDR3 sequences; over 9.5% are singletons and the top ten take approximately 3%. The specimen was PBMCs or a T cell subset sorted from them (not recorded which). These receptors were taken from a man younger than 30 who had mild COVID-19 (a few samples of this study predate the infection). Cell type and time point are not known. Both conserved end residues are part of each CDR3. Fields, in order: D gene, V gene, J gene, clone size, CDR3 protein, CDR3 DNA. D genes are given only for firm matches. A clone size is listed for some rows: how often the clone was seen (once, few, many), or a class if it is expanded.

D: -
V: TRBV12-3/TRBV12-4
J: TRBJ1-5
size: few
CDR3: CASSALGGGNQPQHF
DNA: TGTGCCAGCAGCGCCCTGGGGGGCGGCAATCAGCCCCAGCATTTT

D: -
V: TRBV5-1
J: TRBJ2-3
size: few
CDR3: CASSLGQASTDTQYF
DNA: TGCGCCAGCAGCTTGGGACAGGCGAGCACAGATACGCAGTATTTT

D: -
V: TRBV7-2
J: TRBJ1-5
size: -
CDR3: CASSLEATNQPQHF
DNA: TGTGCCAGCAGCTTAGAGGCCACAAATCAGCCCCAGCATTTT

D: -
V: TRBV9
J: TRBJ2-2
size: few
CDR3: CASSGGRNTGELFF
DNA: TGTGCCAGCAGCGGCGGCCGGAACACCGGGGAGCTGTTTTTT

D: -
V: TRBV20-1
J: TRBJ1-1
size: once
CDR3: CRARVSGATEAFF
DNA: TGCAGAGCTAGGGTTTCGGGCGCCACTGAAGCTTTCTTT

D: -
V: TRBV12-3/TRBV12-4
J: TRBJ1-2
size: many
CDR3: CASSSGIYGYTF
DNA: TGTGCCAGCAGTTCCGGGATCTATGGCTACACCTTC

D: TRBD1
V: TRBV7-2
J: TRBJ1-1
size: few
CDR3: CASSLGQGALGTEAFF
DNA: TGTGCCAGCAGCCTCGGACAGGGGGCGTTGGGCACTGAAGCTTTCTTT

D: -
V: TRBV7-9
J: TRBJ2-3
size: many
CDR3: CASSHYRRGVLPGPRTDTQYF
DNA: TGTGCCAGCAGTCATTACCGTAGGGGGGTACTCCCGGGGCCTCGCACAGATACGCAGTATTTT

D: -
V: TRBV6-5
J: TRBJ1-1
size: few
CDR3: CASINTGGTEAFF
DNA: TGTGCCAGCATCAACACGGGGGGCACTGAAGCTTTCTTT

D: TRBD1
V: TRBV7-9
J: TRBJ1-3
size: many
CDR3: CASRTTGDSSGNTIYF
DNA: TGTGCCAGCAGGACTACAGGGGACTCCTCTGGAAACACCATATATTTT

D: TRBD2
V: TRBV24-1
J: TRBJ2-5
size: -
CDR3: CATSAPGGETQYF
DNA: TGTGCCACCAGTGCCCCGGGAGGAGAGACCCAGTACTTC

D: -
V: TRBV6-5
J: TRBJ1-1
size: many
CDR3: CASSRQRTEAFF
DNA: TGTGCCAGCAGTCGACAGAGAACTGAAGCTTTCTTT

D: TRBD1
V: TRBV20-1
J: TRBJ1-2
size: many
CDR3: CSAREPGTGVNGYTF
DNA: TGCAGTGCTAGAGAACCCGGGACAGGGGTCAATGGCTACACCTTC

D: TRBD1
V: TRBV28
J: TRBJ2-3
size: -
CDR3: CASSATGATTDTQYF
DNA: TGTGCCAGCAGTGCGACAGGGGCGACCACAGATACGCAGTATTTT

D: TRBD2
V: TRBV29-1
J: TRBJ2-3
size: -
CDR3: CSVDRPSGAYTQYF
DNA: TGCAGCGTTGATCGGCCTAGCGGGGCATATACGCAGTATTTT

D: -
V: TRBV7-9
J: TRBJ2-6
size: -
CDR3: CASSPGGARLSVGANVLTF
DNA: TGTGCCAGCAGCCCTGGGGGGGCGAGATTGAGTGTTGGGGCCAACGTCCTGACTTTC

D: -
V: TRBV7-9
J: TRBJ1-4
size: -
CDR3: CASSPQEAYNEKLFF
DNA: TGTGCCAGCAGCCCTCAGGAAGCTTATAATGAAAAACTGTTTTTT

D: TRBD1
V: TRBV5-1
J: TRBJ2-1
size: many
CDR3: CASSLVQGIVNEQFF
DNA: TGCGCCAGCAGCTTGGTACAGGGGATCGTCAATGAGCAGTTCTTC

D: TRBD2
V: TRBV7-2
J: TRBJ2-2
size: -
CDR3: CASSLRLATGELFF
DNA: TGTGCCAGCAGTCTTCGACTAGCCACCGGGGAGCTGTTTTTT

D: TRBD2
V: TRBV7-9
J: TRBJ2-3
size: -
CDR3: CASSRTSGNTDTQYF
DNA: TGTGCCAGCAGCCGGACTAGCGGGAACACAGATACGCAGTATTTT

D: -
V: TRBV6-2/TRBV6-3
J: TRBJ1-5
size: -
CDR3: CASNTRGYDQPQHF
DNA: TGTGCCAGCAATACACGGGGGTATGATCAGCCCCAGCATTTT

D: TRBD1
V: TRBV7-9
J: TRBJ2-5
size: -
CDR3: CASSLTGGVETQYF
DNA: TGTGCCAGCAGCTTAACAGGGGGCGTAGAGACCCAGTACTTC

D: -
V: TRBV7-3
J: TRBJ1-1
size: -
CDR3: CASSLTEKTVEAFF
DNA: TGTGCCAGCAGCTTAACAGAGAAGACGGTTGAAGCTTTCTTT

D: -
V: TRBV9
J: TRBJ1-4
size: few
CDR3: CASSATHATNEKLFF
DNA: TGTGCCAGCAGCGCCACCCATGCAACTAATGAAAAACTGTTTTTT

D: -
V: TRBV10-3
J: TRBJ2-5
size: few
CDR3: CAISDGQETQYF
DNA: TGTGCCATCAGTGACGGCCAAGAGACCCAGTACTTC

D: -
V: TRBV7-2
J: TRBJ2-3
size: -
CDR3: CASSLVIDTQYF
DNA: TGTGCCAGCAGCTTAGTAATAGATACGCAGTATTTT

D: TRBD1
V: TRBV7-9
J: TRBJ1-6
size: few
CDR3: CAIGSGTGYNSPLHF
DNA: TGTGCCATCGGATCCGGGACAGGGTATAATTCACCCCTCCACTTT

D: -
V: TRBV5-1
J: TRBJ2-2
size: -
CDR3: CASSFGVPNTGELFF
DNA: TGCGCCAGCAGCTTCGGGGTCCCGAACACCGGGGAGCTGTTTTTT

D: -
V: TRBV14
J: TRBJ1-1
size: -
CDR3: CASSLLTGLGNTEAFF
DNA: TGTGCCAGCAGCCTACTCACGGGGCTCGGGAACACTGAAGCTTTCTTT

D: -
V: TRBV10-3
J: TRBJ1-3
size: few
CDR3: CAISDAHSSGDTIYF
DNA: TGTGCCATCAGTGACGCCCACTCAAGCGGCGACACCATATATTTT

D: -
V: TRBV5-1
J: TRBJ2-3
size: many
CDR3: CASSLNGLSTDTQYF
DNA: TGCGCCAGCAGCTTGAATGGGTTAAGCACAGATACGCAGTATTTT

D: -
V: TRBV7-6
J: TRBJ2-3
size: few
CDR3: CASSGAGGRTDTQYF
DNA: TGTGCCAGCAGCGGGGCCGGGGGGCGTACAGATACGCAGTATTTT

D: -
V: TRBV15
J: TRBJ1-1
size: -
CDR3: CATSRDRGLSGTEAFF
DNA: TGTGCCACCAGCAGAGACAGGGGACTGTCAGGCACTGAAGCTTTCTTT

D: -
V: TRBV7-8
J: TRBJ1-1
size: -
CDR3: CASSQWTRLETEAFF
DNA: TGTGCCAGCAGCCAATGGACCCGTTTAGAGACTGAAGCTTTCTTT

D: -
V: TRBV30
J: TRBJ2-7
size: -
CDR3: CAWSVGGAGDEQYF
DNA: TGTGCCTGGAGTGTGGGGGGCGCCGGGGACGAGCAGTACTTC

D: TRBD2
V: TRBV20-1
J: TRBJ2-5
size: many
CDR3: CSARGTSGGGETQYF
DNA: TGCAGTGCTAGAGGGACTAGCGGGGGAGGGGAGACCCAGTACTTC

D: TRBD1
V: TRBV7-9
J: TRBJ1-4
size: -
CDR3: CASSWGQGQNEKLFF
DNA: TGTGCCAGCAGCTGGGGACAGGGTCAAAATGAAAAACTGTTTTTT

D: -
V: TRBV7-2
J: TRBJ1-2
size: -
CDR3: CASSDPGHIYGYTF
DNA: TGTGCCAGCAGCGACCCGGGACACATCTATGGCTACACCTTC

D: -
V: TRBV29-1
J: TRBJ2-5
size: -
CDR3: CSVESGALLETQYF
DNA: TGCAGCGTTGAGTCGGGGGCCCTCTTGGAGACCCAGTACTTC

D: TRBD1
V: TRBV5-1
J: TRBJ1-1
size: many
CDR3: CASSSRQGNTEAFF
DNA: TGCGCCAGCAGCTCACGACAGGGGAACACTGAAGCTTTCTTT

D: -
V: TRBV18
J: TRBJ2-7
size: -
CDR3: CASSPPNGNYEQYF
DNA: TGTGCCAGCTCACCACCTAATGGGAACTACGAGCAGTACTTC

D: TRBD2
V: TRBV12-3/TRBV12-4
J: TRBJ2-1
size: -
CDR3: CASRRGGLEYNEQFF
DNA: TGTGCCAGCCGGCGGGGGGGGCTGGAGTACAATGAGCAGTTCTTC

D: -
V: TRBV7-2
J: TRBJ1-1
size: -
CDR3: CASSLLGLLRNTEAFF
DNA: TGTGCCAGCAGCTTACTGGGACTCCTGAGGAACACTGAAGCTTTCTTT

D: -
V: TRBV7-9
J: TRBJ2-5
size: few
CDR3: CASSPPGNGETQYF
DNA: TGTGCCAGCAGCCCACCCGGGAACGGAGAGACCCAGTACTTC

D: -
V: TRBV12-3/TRBV12-4
J: TRBJ1-6
size: -
CDR3: CASSPQSNDFSSPLHF
DNA: TGTGCCAGCAGTCCCCAGTCGAACGATTTCAGTTCACCCCTCCACTTT

D: -
V: TRBV20-1
J: TRBJ2-3
size: -
CDR3: CSARSGDTQYF
DNA: TGCAGTGCGCGAAGTGGGGATACGCAGTATTTT

D: -
V: TRBV18
J: TRBJ1-5
size: -
CDR3: CASSPKGKGNQPQHF
DNA: TGTGCCAGCTCACCAAAGGGGAAGGGCAATCAGCCCCAGCATTTT

D: -
V: TRBV11-2
J: TRBJ1-6
size: -
CDR3: CASGRGGNSPLHF
DNA: TGTGCCAGCGGGCGGGGCGGGAATTCACCCCTCCACTTT

D: -
V: TRBV24-1
J: TRBJ2-1
size: -
CDR3: CATSDPAQVGNNEQFF
DNA: TGTGCCACCAGTGACCCTGCCCAGGTCGGGAACAATGAGCAGTTCTTC

D: TRBD2
V: TRBV3-1
J: TRBJ2-5
size: few
CDR3: CASSQEQRGGVETQYF
DNA: TGTGCCAGCAGCCAAGAACAGCGGGGGGGCGTTGAGACCCAGTACTTC

D: -
V: TRBV4-3
J: TRBJ1-5
size: few
CDR3: CASSRELGSNQPQHF
DNA: TGCGCCAGCAGCCGCGAGCTCGGAAGCAATCAGCCCCAGCATTTT

D: -
V: TRBV19
J: TRBJ2-3
size: few
CDR3: CASSYLRGTRRDF
DNA: TGTGCCAGTAGTTACCTACGGGGGACACGCCGGGATTTT

D: TRBD1
V: TRBV5-6
J: TRBJ1-6
size: -
CDR3: CASSLQGQYSPLHF
DNA: TGTGCCAGCAGCTTGCAGGGACAGTATTCACCCCTCCACTTT

D: TRBD1
V: TRBV7-2
J: TRBJ1-6
size: few
CDR3: CASSPDRGDSPLHF
DNA: TGTGCCAGCAGCCCGGACAGGGGCGATTCACCCCTCCACTTT

D: -
V: TRBV11-2
J: TRBJ2-1
size: few
CDR3: CASSLRWLRESLPGYPYNEQFF
DNA: TGTGCCAGCAGCTTGCGGTGGCTTCGGGAATCGCTCCCCGGTTACCCCTACAATGAGCAGTTCTTC